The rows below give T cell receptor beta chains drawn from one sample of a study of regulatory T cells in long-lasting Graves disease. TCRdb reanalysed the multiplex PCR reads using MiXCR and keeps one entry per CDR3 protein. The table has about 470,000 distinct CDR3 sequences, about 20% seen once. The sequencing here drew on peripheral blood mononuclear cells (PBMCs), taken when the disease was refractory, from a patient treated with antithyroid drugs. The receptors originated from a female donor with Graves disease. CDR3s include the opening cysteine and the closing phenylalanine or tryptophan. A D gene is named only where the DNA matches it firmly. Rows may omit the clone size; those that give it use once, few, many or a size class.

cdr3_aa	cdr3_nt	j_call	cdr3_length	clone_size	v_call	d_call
CASSQGMGQGSYEQYF	TGTGCCAGCAGCCAAGGTATGGGACAGGGGTCCTACGAGCAGTACTTC	TRBJ2-7	16	few	TRBV11-2	TRBD1
CASSTHRGQDNYGYTF	TGTGCCAGCAGTACCCACAGGGGGCAAGATAACTATGGCTACACCTTC	TRBJ1-2	16	many	TRBV28	TRBD1
CASSPEGTAQETQYF	TGTGCCAGCAGCCCAGAAGGGACAGCGCAAGAGACCCAGTACTTC	TRBJ2-5	15	many	TRBV7-8	TRBD1
CATSDSSTGVTGELFF	TGTGCCACCAGTGATTCGTCGACAGGGGTGACCGGGGAGCTGTTTTTT	TRBJ2-2	16	few	TRBV24-1	TRBD1
CASRPGQGAHQPQHF	TGTGCCAGCAGACCGGGACAGGGGGCCCATCAGCCCCAGCATTTT	TRBJ1-5	15	-	TRBV6-1	TRBD1
CSASRQNTEAFF	TGCAGTGCATCCCGACAGAACACTGAAGCTTTCTTT	TRBJ1-1	12	few	TRBV20-1	-
CASSPIRTVSNQPQHF	TGTGCCAGCAGTCCTATCCGGACAGTTAGCAATCAGCCCCAGCATTTT	TRBJ1-5	16	-	TRBV28	-
CASSEWGGNTEAFF	TGTGCCAGCAGTGAATGGGGCGGGAACACTGAAGCTTTCTTT	TRBJ1-1	14	few	TRBV25-1	-
CSVGLPTEAFF	TGCAGCGTTGGTCTTCCCACTGAAGCTTTCTTT	TRBJ1-1	11	-	TRBV29-1	-
CASSFSSGGSYNEQFF	TGTGCCAGCAGTTTCTCTAGCGGGGGGTCCTACAATGAGCAGTTCTTC	TRBJ2-1	16	few	TRBV12-3/TRBV12-4	TRBD2
CASSVGGTGYEQYF	TGTGCCAGCAGCGTAGGGGGGACTGGCTACGAGCAGTACTTC	TRBJ2-7	14	-	TRBV9	-
CASSPGTGRGGTEAFF	TGCGCCAGCAGCCCCGGGACAGGGAGGGGAGGCACTGAAGCTTTCTTT	TRBJ1-1	16	few	TRBV5-1	TRBD1
CASSRGLGYGYTF	TGTGCCAGCAGCCGAGGTCTGGGGTATGGCTACACCTTC	TRBJ1-2	13	many	TRBV7-8	-
CAWSVGSGTEAFF	TGTGCCTGGAGTGTAGGATCGGGCACTGAAGCTTTCTTT	TRBJ1-1	13	many	TRBV30	-
CASSPLGDHRETQYF	TGTGCCAGCAGCCCCTTGGGGGATCACCGGGAGACCCAGTACTTC	TRBJ2-5	15	many	TRBV7-3	-
CATAWLRGRSEQYF	TGTGCCACCGCTTGGCTAAGGGGAAGGAGCGAGCAGTACTTC	TRBJ2-7	14	many	TRBV6-1	-
CATRVRTSGKQFF	TGTGCCACCCGGGTACGGACTAGCGGGAAGCAGTTCTTC	TRBJ2-1	13	-	TRBV6-1	TRBD2
CASSGVDGYTF	TGTGCCAGCAGTGGGGTCGATGGCTACACCTTC	TRBJ1-2	11	many	TRBV2	-
CSARDRGSGYEQYF	TGCAGTGCTAGAGATCGGGGTAGCGGCTACGAGCAGTACTTC	TRBJ2-7	14	few	TRBV20-1	-
CASSPSDRGAAANEKLFF	TGTGCCAGCAGTCCCTCGGACAGGGGGGCGGCAGCTAATGAAAAACTGTTTTTT	TRBJ1-4	18	many	TRBV12-3/TRBV12-4	TRBD1
CASSFSTGGASGANVLTF	TGTGCCAGCAGCTTTAGCACAGGGGGGGCCTCTGGGGCCAACGTCCTGACTTTC	TRBJ2-6	18	-	TRBV7-2	-
CASSLVAGGPYEQYF	TGCGCCAGCAGCTTGGTAGCGGGAGGACCCTACGAGCAGTACTTC	TRBJ2-7	15	few	TRBV5-1	TRBD2
CASSKQGENTGELFF	TGTGCCAGCAGCAAACAGGGCGAGAACACCGGGGAGCTGTTTTTT	TRBJ2-2	15	few	TRBV7-9	-
CATPPAFF	TGTGCCACTCCCCCTGCTTTCTTT	TRBJ1-1	8	many	TRBV2	-
CSVEARGRGQYF	TGCAGCGTTGAAGCTAGAGGGCGAGGGCAGTACTTC	TRBJ2-7	12	many	TRBV29-1	-
CASSRRGFQPQHF	TGTGCCAGCAGTAGGAGGGGGTTTCAGCCCCAGCATTTT	TRBJ1-5	13	many	TRBV28	-